This entry lists 2 T cell receptor beta chains sequenced from one sample in a study of siplizumab effects on memory and regulatory T cells. TCRdb's table, derived via immunoSEQ multiplex PCR, lists solely in-frame clones and lacks some. The top ten hold 12% of the sample, which has 95,000 to 100,000 clones, around 90% seen once. The sequencing input was non-Treg CD4+ T cells sorted from blood. The receptor set was obtained from a human donor in good health.

The chain is built from TRBV30 and TRBJ1-2; D gene uncertain. The CDR3 contains 12 residues. Germline V CDR1 and CDR2: GTSNPN, SVGIG (reference sequence). The V end lost 4 bases, the J end lost 7 bases, and 13 bases lay between the germline ends. The CDR3 is CAWNRGVSGYTF. Written as DNA, the CDR3 is TGTGCCTGGAATCGGGGAGTGAGTGGCTACACCTTC.

The chain employs TRBV19 and TRBJ1-5; tentative D call: TRBD1 (6 bases). V lost 6 bases to trimming and J lost 3 bases, with 9 bases between them. The CDR3 sequence is 13 residues long. From germline, CDR1 is LNHDA and CDR2 SQIVND (reference sequence). DNA of the CDR3: TGTGCCAGTAGAAACAGGGACAATCAGCCCCAGCATTTT. Translating it yields CASRNRDNQPQHF.